What follows is one T cell receptor beta chain and its context. It lacks a known antigen. Base-call qualities are not available, and no considerably larger clone is one nucleotide away. Whole blood was collected in K2EDTA tubes by collaborating institutions according to the institutions' own protocols. For TCRbeta analysis, collaborator samples were shipped as frozen whole blood, as isolated PBMCs, or as DNA extracted from either sample type. The sample comes from a study of blood T cell repertoires in COVID-19 (dated by TCRdb to 2019 to 2021). Notes on the research overall: The collaborator samples originated in the United States, Italy and Spain and spanned the acute and convalescent phases of COVID-19. Where available, HLA class I and class II types were taken from metadata supplied by the sample provider and were not determined by assay-based typing. The prospective study material was composed of cDNA or gDNA derived from T cells, B-cell-depleted T cells, or PBMCs. The dataset comprised deeply sampled blood TCRbeta repertoires from subjects exposed to, actively infected with, or recovered from COVID-19. The repertoires were made available in a free public database intended to serve as a resource for research on the immune response to SARS-CoV-2. The samples were drawn from the first 160 participants of the ongoing ImmuneRACE study and from 1,254 subjects provided by 6 global collaborators. Sample metadata almost always included a de-identified subject ID, COVID-19 status, age in years and sex.

The immunoSEQ Assay, a bias-controlled multiplex PCR, was used to amplify TCRbeta CDR3 regions from genomic DNA. The study's processing was this. The number of nucleated cells in each sample was estimated by amplification of reference gene primers within the assay. Sequence reads were collapsed and filtered to measure the absolute abundance of every unique TCRbeta CDR3 rearrangement. For each sample, productive Simpson clonality was calculated by taking the square root of Simpson's diversity index across productive rearrangements. The table was pulled from immuneACCESS by TCRdb, which kept in-frame rearrangements only. Such tables lose some clones; where checked, under half of the loss comes from unresolved V genes, and the rest has no known cause. V and J calls plus clone size are reproduced from that table; the DNA served to infer D and trimming. The table for this sample lists approximately 81,000 clones; 90% to 95% of them were counted only once. 1.9% of the sample comes from the top ten.

General conclusions and limits of the study: Clinical and demographic metadata were provided uncurated, with the amount varying by source and participant.

Source material: peripheral blood. The clonotype was recovered from a woman in her 50s in a cohort sampled during active COVID-19.

The CDR3 region has the sequence CASSLLGQADGTEAFF. The DNA sequence reads TGTGCCAGCAGTTTACTGGGACAGGCCGACGGGACTGAAGCTTTCTTT. Here the chain combines TRBV28 and TRBJ1-1, and 8 bases in between align with TRBD1. Here V drops 2 bases and J drops 5 bases, and the junction holds 10 bases not matched to any gene. The CDR3 numbers 16 residues from cysteine through phenylalanine. Only the CDR3 region is kept as DNA, spanning 48 bases read in frame from base 1. In the germline V gene, CDR1 corresponds to MDHEN and CDR2 to SYDVKM.